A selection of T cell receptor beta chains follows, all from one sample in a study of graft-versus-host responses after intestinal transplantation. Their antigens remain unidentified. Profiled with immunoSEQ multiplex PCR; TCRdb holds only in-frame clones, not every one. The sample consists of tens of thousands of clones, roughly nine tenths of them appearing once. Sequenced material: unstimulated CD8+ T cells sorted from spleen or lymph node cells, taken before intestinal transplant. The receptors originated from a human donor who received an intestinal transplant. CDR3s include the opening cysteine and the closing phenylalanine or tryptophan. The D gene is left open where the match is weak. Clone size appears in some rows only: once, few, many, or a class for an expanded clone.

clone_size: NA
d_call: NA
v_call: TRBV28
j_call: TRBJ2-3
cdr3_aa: CASSQLQGYTQYF
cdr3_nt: TGTGCCAGCAGTCAACTCCAGGGGTATACGCAGTATTTT

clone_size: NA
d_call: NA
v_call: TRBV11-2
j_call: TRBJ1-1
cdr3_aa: CASSLALGVENTEAFF
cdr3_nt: TGTGCCAGCAGCTTAGCTCTAGGGGTAGAGAACACTGAAGCTTTCTTT

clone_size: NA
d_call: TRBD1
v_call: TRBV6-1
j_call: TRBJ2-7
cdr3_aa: CASSEAGGSYEQYF
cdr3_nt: TGTGCCAGCAGTGAGGCAGGGGGCTCCTACGAGCAGTACTTC

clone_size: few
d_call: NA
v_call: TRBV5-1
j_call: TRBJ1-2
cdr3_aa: CASSLRGGSYGYTF
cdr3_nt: TGCGCCAGCAGCTTGAGGGGGGGTTCTTATGGCTACACCTTC

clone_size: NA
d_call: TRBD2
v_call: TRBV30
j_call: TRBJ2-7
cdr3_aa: CAGTLTSGREQYF
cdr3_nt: TGTGCCGGGACCCTTACTAGCGGGAGGGAGCAGTACTTC

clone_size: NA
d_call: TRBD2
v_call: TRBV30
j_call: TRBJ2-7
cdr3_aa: CAWSTSGSYEQYF
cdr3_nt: TGTGCCTGGAGTACTAGCGGCTCCTACGAGCAGTACTTC

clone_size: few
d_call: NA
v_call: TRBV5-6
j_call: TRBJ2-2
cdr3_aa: CASSLRFGQNTGELFF
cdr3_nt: TGTGCCAGCAGCTTGAGGTTCGGACAGAACACCGGGGAGCTGTTTTTT

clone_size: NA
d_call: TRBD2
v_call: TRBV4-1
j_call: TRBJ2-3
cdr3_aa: CASSQESPGGGAVDTQYF
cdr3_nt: TGCGCCAGCAGCCAAGAATCCCCTGGCGGGGGGGCGGTGGATACGCAGTATTTT

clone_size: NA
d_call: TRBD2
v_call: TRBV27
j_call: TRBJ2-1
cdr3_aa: CASRRGGRSEQFF
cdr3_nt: TGTGCCAGCCGCCGGGGGGGCCGGAGTGAGCAGTTCTTC

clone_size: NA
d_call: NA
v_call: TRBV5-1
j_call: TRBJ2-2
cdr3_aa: CASSLRAEGIGELFF
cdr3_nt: TGCGCCAGCAGCTTGAGGGCGGAGGGGATCGGGGAGCTGTTTTTT

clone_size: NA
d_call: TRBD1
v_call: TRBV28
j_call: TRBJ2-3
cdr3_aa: CATQGTLGQSTDTQYF
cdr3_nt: TGTGCCACCCAGGGGACCCTGGGACAGAGCACAGATACGCAGTATTTT

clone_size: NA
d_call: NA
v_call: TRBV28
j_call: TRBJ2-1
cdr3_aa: CASSYYNEQFF
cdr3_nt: TGTGCCAGCAGCTACTACAATGAGCAGTTCTTC